This T cell receptor (beta chain) was captured by sequencing in a study of T-cell reconstitution after alpha-beta-depleted transplantation in children. At least ten counts were recorded for this clonotype. Its antigen remains unidentified. Preparing the TCRbeta library involved the use of unique molecular identifiers. TCRdb independently ran MiXCR on the PCR reads; one entry per CDR3 protein. Here the sample spans around 240,000 distinct CDR3 sequences, 6.5% to 10% being singletons. Study conclusions and caveats: For some patients, TCRbeta diversity was high at day 60 because of recipient T cells and thymic progenitors that survived. The origin of alpha-beta T cells about two months after transplant was reportedly several hundred expanded graft clones. After one year, T-cell counts and TCRbeta diversity mostly came from new T cells.

The receptor was isolated from a male patient aged 10 to 17 who had a stem cell transplant for acute lymphoblastic leukemia, so the T cells may come from the graft donor. The sequences come from PBMCs, mostly from graft donor cells, collected 180 days after TCRalphabeta/CD19-depleted stem cell transplant.

CDR3 coding DNA: TGTGCCAGCAGTTTCAACGGGGGCTCCCCCATATATTTT. The encoded protein is CASSFNGGSPIYF. The chain recombines TRBV12-3 or TRBV12-4 with TRBJ1-3; possibly TRBD1 for D (6 bases). Deletions cut 3 bases from V and 11 bases from J, with 14 bases between. The CDR3 is made up of 13 amino acids.